The 11 T cell receptor beta chains reported below all come from one sample, sequenced in a study of shared clonotypes between healthy human individuals. This table comes from immunoSEQ multiplex PCR, and its TCRdb copy is limited to in-frame clones, with some not included. The sample lists approximately 1,500,000 clones; 95% to 99% were seen once. The sequencing input was naive CD4+ T cells sorted from blood. Subset defined: CD45RA+ positively selected. The receptors were gathered from a man aged 25 to 40 in good health.

The chain's CDR3 is CASSIDYSLRSYGYTF. CDR3 DNA: TGTGCCAGTAGTATAGATTATTCGCTTAGGTCCTATGGCTACACCTTC. This chain joins TRBV19 and TRBJ1-2; D is undetermined. Germline loops: CDR1 LNHDA, CDR2 SQIVND (reference sequence). The V gene lost 0 bases and the J gene lost 4 bases, with 15 bases spanning the gap. The CDR3 is 16 amino acids. Filled out from reference TRBV19 and TRBJ1-2, the complete variable domain reads DGGITQSPKYLFRKEGQNVTLSCEQNLNHDAMYWYRQDPGQGLRLIYYSQIVNDFQKGDIAEGYSVSREKKESFPLTVTSAQKNPTAFYLCASSIDYSLRSYGYTFGSGTRLTVV.

This chain connects TRBV9 to TRBJ2-1; 11 bases line up with TRBD2. The trim removed 5 bases at V and 9 bases at J, leaving 7 bases unmatched. There are 14 residues in the CDR3. CDR1 SGDLS and CDR2 YYNGEE come from the germline V gene. CDR3 region: CASSLAGGPGEQFF. CDR3 sequence (DNA): TGTGCCAGCAGTTTAGCGGGAGGGCCTGGTGAGCAGTTCTTC.

The chain has TRBV11-3 and TRBJ2-5; 13 nucleotides align to TRBD2. Trimming removed 1 base from V and 5 bases from J; junction bases left unmatched: 4. CDR1 SGHNT and CDR2 YENEEA come from the germline V gene. This CDR3 spans 16 amino acids. The CDR3 loop reads CASSLGGLAGRETQYF. In nucleotides, the CDR3 is TGTGCCAGCAGCTTAGGGGGACTAGCGGGACGGGAGACCCAGTACTTC.

V and J are TRBV4-3 and TRBJ2-7; D may be TRBD2 (5 bases). Germline CDR1 is LGHNA and CDR2 is YSLEER. This CDR3 comprises 14 residues. V lost 1 base to trimming and J lost 3 bases, with 10 bases between them. The CDR3, as DNA: TGCGCCAGCAGCCAAGGGCCGGGAAACTACGAGCAGTACTTC. Translating it yields CASSQGPGNYEQYF.

This sequence joins TRBV2 and TRBJ1-1; D perhaps matches TRBD1 (5 bases). Germline assignment: CDR1 SNHLY and CDR2 FYNNEI. The length of the CDR3 is 14 residues. V was trimmed by 2 bases and J by 1 base, leaving 8 bases between them. The CDR3 DNA reads TGTGCCAGCAGTGAACAGGGAGAGAACACTGAAGCTTTCTTT. It is translated as CASSEQGENTEAFF. Using reference TRBV2 and TRBJ1-1 for the parts outside the CDR3, the full variable domain is EPEVTQTPSHQVTQMGQEVILRCVPISNHLYFYWYRQILGQKVEFLVSFYNNEISEKSEIFDDQFSVERPDGSNFTLKIRSTKLEDSAMYFCASSEQGENTEAFFGQGTRLTVV.

The CDR3 region is CSASAQYEQYF. In DNA, the CDR3 is TGCAGTGCTAGTGCTCAGTACGAGCAGTACTTC. The J gene is TRBJ2-7, the V gene TRBV20-1; no clear D gene. CDR1 DFQATT and CDR2 SNEGSKA come from the germline V gene (reference sequence). Trimming removed 3 bases from V and 4 bases from J, with 7 bases in between. The CDR3 is 11 residues long.

The CDR3 loop is CASSAVGYGYTF. For the CDR3, the DNA is TGTGCCAGCAGCGCCGTAGGCTATGGCTACACCTTC. J is TRBJ1-2 and V is TRBV5-6; no firm D call. Germline CDR1 reads SGHDT; CDR2 reads YYEEEE. Trimming removed 4 bases from V and 4 bases from J, with 8 bases in between. The CDR3 totals 12 residues.

The chain links TRBV10-3 to TRBJ2-5; TRBD2 matches 12 bases. V was clipped by 2 bases and J by 4 bases; unmatched bases: 8. This CDR3 spans 17 amino acids. Per the germline V gene, CDR1 is ENHRY and CDR2 is SYGVKD. CDR3 sequence reads: CAISEHLAGGPIETQYF. The CDR3 region has the DNA TGTGCCATCAGTGAGCACCTAGCGGGAGGGCCCATAGAGACCCAGTACTTC.

The V gene is TRBV25-1, the J gene TRBJ2-1; no clear D gene. V lost 3 bases and J lost 12, with 15 bases in between. The CDR3 contains 13 residues. Germline assignment: CDR1 MGHDK and CDR2 SYGVNS. The CDR3 DNA is TGTGCCAGCAGTGAGTTTTTTTCGGCTGCGCAGTTCTTC. Its protein is CASSEFFSAAQFF.

In its sample, this clone was seen once. The V and J genes are TRBV30 and TRBJ2-7; D gene ambiguous. CDR3 size: 12 residues. Germline V gene lookup returns CDR1 GTSNPN and CDR2 SVGIG (reference sequence). Trimming took off 5 bases at V and 4 bases at J, with 12 bases between the two ends. This CDR3 reads CAWGLGPYEQYF. The CDR3 DNA reads TGTGCCTGGGGTTTAGGCCCATACGAGCAGTACTTC.

This clone was picked up one time. The J gene is TRBJ2-7, the V gene TRBV7-2, with 11 bases matching TRBD2. The CDR3 is made up of 17 amino acids. The germline V gene has CDR1 SGHTA and CDR2 FQGNSA. The J segment lost 1 base and the V segment lost 3 bases, leaving 8 bases of the junction unmatched. The CDR3 loop is CASSFRLAGSPSYEQYF. The CDR3 region has the DNA TGTGCCAGCAGCTTTCGACTAGCGGGGTCCCCATCCTACGAGCAGTACTTC.